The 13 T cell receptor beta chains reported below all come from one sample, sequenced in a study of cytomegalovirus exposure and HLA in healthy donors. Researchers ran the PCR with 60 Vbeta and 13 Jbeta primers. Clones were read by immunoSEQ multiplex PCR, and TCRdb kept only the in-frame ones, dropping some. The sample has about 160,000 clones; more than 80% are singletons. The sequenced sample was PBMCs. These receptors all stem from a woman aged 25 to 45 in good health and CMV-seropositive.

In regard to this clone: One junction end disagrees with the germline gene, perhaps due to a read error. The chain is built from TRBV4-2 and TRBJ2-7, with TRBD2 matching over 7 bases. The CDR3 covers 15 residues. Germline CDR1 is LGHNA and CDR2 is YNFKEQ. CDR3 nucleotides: TGTGCCAGCAGACAAGATTTGGCGGGGGCCTACGAGCAGTACTTC. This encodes CASRQDLAGAYEQYF.

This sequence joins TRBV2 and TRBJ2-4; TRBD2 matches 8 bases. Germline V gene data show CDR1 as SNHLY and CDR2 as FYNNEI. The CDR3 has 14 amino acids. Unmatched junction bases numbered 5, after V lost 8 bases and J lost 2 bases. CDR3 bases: TGTGCCAGCGGACGGGGGGGAACCAAAAACATTCAGTACTTC. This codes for CASGRGGTKNIQYF.

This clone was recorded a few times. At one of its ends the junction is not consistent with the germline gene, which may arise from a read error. CDR3 sequence: CSSSLGAGGNNYGYTF. For the CDR3, the DNA is TGTTCCAGCAGCTTAGGTGCGGGGGGCAACAACTATGGCTACACCTTC. V gene TRBV7-9 combines with J gene TRBJ1-2, with D possibly TRBD1 on 6 matching bases. Germline V gives CDR1 SEHNR, CDR2 FQNEAQ (reference sequence). The CDR3 loop spans 16 amino acids.

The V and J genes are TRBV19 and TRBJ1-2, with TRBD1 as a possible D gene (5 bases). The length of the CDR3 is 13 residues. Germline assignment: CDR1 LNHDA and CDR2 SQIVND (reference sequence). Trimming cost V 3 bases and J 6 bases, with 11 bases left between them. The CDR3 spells CASSIGGAHGYTF. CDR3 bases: TGTGCCAGTAGTATCGGAGGGGCACATGGCTACACCTTC. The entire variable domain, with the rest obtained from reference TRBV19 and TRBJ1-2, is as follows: DGGITQSPKYLFRKEGQNVTLSCEQNLNHDAMYWYRQDPGQGLRLIYYSQIVNDFQKGDIAEGYSVSREKKESFPLTVTSAQKNPTAFYLCASSIGGAHGYTFGSGTRLTVV.

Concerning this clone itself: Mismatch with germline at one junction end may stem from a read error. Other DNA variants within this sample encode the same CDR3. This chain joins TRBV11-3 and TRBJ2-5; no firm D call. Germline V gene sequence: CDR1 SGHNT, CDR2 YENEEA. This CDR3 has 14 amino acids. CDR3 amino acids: CASSLGVDQETQYF. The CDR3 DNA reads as TGCGCCAGCAGCTTAGGAGTCGACCAAGAGACCCAGTACTTC.

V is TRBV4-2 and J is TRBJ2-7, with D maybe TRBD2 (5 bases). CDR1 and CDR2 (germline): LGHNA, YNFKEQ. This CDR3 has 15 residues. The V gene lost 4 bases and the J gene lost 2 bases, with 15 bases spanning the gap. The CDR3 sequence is CASSRKDGETYEQYF. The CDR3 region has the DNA TGTGCCAGCAGCCGGAAGGACGGGGAGACCTACGAGCAGTACTTC.

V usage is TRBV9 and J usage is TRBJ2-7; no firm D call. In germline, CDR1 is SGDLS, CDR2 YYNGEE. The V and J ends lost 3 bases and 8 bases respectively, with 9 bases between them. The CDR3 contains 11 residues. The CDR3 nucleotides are TGTGCCAGCAGCGACTCCTCCCAGCAGTACTTC. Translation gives CASSDSSQQYF.

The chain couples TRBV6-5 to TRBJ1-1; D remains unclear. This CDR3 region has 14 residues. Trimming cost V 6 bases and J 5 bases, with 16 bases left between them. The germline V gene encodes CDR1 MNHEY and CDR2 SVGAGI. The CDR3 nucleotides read TGTGCCAGCAGCGCTCGCCGCGGAAGTACTGAAGCTTTCTTT. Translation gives CASSARRGSTEAFF.

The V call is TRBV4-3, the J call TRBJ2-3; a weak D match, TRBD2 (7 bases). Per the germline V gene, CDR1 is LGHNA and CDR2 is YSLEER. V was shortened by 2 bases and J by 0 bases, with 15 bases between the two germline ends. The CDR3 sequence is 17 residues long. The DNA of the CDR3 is TGCGCCAGCAGCCAATCGCCACGGGGGGCTAGCACAGATACGCAGTATTTT. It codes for CASSQSPRGASTDTQYF.

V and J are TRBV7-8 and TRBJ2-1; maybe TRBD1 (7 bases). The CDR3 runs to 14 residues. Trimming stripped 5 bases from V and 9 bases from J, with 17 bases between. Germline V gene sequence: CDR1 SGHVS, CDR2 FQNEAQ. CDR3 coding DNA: TGTGCCAGCAGCCCTGGACAGGAGGGGTTTGAGCAGTTCTTC. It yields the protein CASSPGQEGFEQFF.

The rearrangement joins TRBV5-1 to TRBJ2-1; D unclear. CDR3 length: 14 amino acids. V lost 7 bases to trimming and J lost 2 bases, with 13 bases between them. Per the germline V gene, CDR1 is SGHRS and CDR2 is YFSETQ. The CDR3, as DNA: TGCGCCAGCGCGCCGGGTGCGACCTACAATGAGCAGTTCTTC. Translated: CASAPGATYNEQFF.

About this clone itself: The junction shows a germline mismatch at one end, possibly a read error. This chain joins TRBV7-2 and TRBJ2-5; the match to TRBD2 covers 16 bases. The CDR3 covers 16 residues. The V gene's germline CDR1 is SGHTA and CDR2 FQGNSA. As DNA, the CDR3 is TGTGCCAGCAGCTTGAGGGGGACTAGCGGGGGGGCCTTGTCCAACTTC. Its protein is CASSLRGTSGGALSNF. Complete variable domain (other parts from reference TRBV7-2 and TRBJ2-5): GAGVSQSPSNKVTEKGKDVELRCDPISGHTALYWYRQSLGQGLEFLIYFQGNSAPDKSGLPSDRFSAERTGGSVSTLTIQRTQQEDSAVYLCASSLRGTSGGALSNFGPGTRLLVL.

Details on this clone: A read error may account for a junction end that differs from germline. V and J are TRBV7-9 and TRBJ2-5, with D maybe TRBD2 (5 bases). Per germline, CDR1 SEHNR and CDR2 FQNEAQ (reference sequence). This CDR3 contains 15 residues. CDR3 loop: CSSSLALDEGETQYF. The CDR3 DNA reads TGTTCCAGCAGCTTAGCCTTAGACGAGGGAGAGACCCAGTACTTC.